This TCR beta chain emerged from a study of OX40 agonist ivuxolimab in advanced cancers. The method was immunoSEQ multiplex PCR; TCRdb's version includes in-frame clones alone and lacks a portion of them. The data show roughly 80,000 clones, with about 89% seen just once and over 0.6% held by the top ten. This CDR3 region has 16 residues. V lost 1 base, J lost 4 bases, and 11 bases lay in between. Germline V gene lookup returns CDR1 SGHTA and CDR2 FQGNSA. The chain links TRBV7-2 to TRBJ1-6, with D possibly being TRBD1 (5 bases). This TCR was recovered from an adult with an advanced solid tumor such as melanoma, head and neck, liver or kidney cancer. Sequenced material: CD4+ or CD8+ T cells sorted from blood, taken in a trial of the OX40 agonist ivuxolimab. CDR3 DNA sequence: TGTGCCAGCAGCTTAGTGGGCAGGGAGTATAATTCACCCCTCCACTTT. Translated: CASSLVGREYNSPLHF.